The 18 T cell receptor beta chains presented below share a single source sample, sequenced in a study of shared clonotypes between healthy human individuals. Produced via immunoSEQ multiplex PCR; TCRdb's table is partial and in-frame only. Found here are 2 million to 2.5 million clones, 93% of them singletons; the top ten hold 0.39%. The specimen was naive CD4+ T cells from PBMCs. Sample subset: CD45RA+ positively selected. These receptors came from a man aged 18 to 35 in good health. Some clones in this sample may be carry-over from other donors' samples.

The V and J genes are TRBV19 and TRBJ2-3, with 9 bases that match TRBD1. The CDR3 consists of 16 residues. The V segment lost 9 bases and the J segment 9 bases; nucleotides outside the gene matches: 19. The germline V gene has CDR1 LNHDA and CDR2 SQIVND (reference sequence). The CDR3 DNA reads TGTGCCAGCCGGAATAGATGGACAGGGGTATACGAGACGCAGTATTTT. Protein product: CASRNRWTGVYETQYF.

The V gene is TRBV28, the J gene TRBJ2-7; D remains unclear. This CDR3 has 14 amino acids. V was clipped by 7 bases and J by 5 bases, with 18 bases between them. CDR1 is MDHEN, CDR2 SYDVKM, per germline. In DNA, the CDR3 is TGTGCCAGCACCTTGGGTAGGGCTGTCCACGAGCAGTACTTC. This gives the protein CASTLGRAVHEQYF.

This chain connects TRBV2 to TRBJ2-7; D possibly corresponds to TRBD2 (5 bases). CDR3 length: 14 residues. The ends were cut back, 2 bases at V and 5 bases at J, with 13 bases in the middle. Germline-derived CDR1 and CDR2 are SNHLY and FYNNEI. The CDR3 is CASSERGRTNEQYF. DNA of the CDR3: TGTGCCAGCAGTGAAAGAGGGAGAACGAACGAGCAGTACTTC. Full variable domain (missing parts from reference TRBV2 and TRBJ2-7): EPEVTQTPSHQVTQMGQEVILRCVPISNHLYFYWYRQILGQKVEFLVSFYNNEISEKSEIFDDQFSVERPDGSNFTLKIRSTKLEDSAMYFCASSERGRTNEQYFGPGTRLTVT.

The chain links TRBV27 to TRBJ1-4, with D hard to call. The V gene lost 4 bases and the J gene lost 8 bases, with 29 bases spanning the gap. CDR1 is MNHEY and CDR2 is SMNVEV in the germline V gene (reference sequence). The CDR3 covers 19 residues. CDR3 bases: TGTGCCAGCAGTTCGACCGCCACCGGGAGAACAGCCATAGGCGAAAAACTGTTTTTT. Encoded protein: CASSSTATGRTAIGEKLFF.

This rearrangement joins TRBV27 to TRBJ2-5, with D possibly TRBD2 on 6 matching bases. From germline, CDR1 is MNHEY and CDR2 SMNVEV (reference sequence). The CDR3 contains 13 residues. V was shortened by 2 bases and J by 5 bases, with 9 bases between the two germline ends. The CDR3 loop reads CASSLRAGETQYF. DNA for the CDR3: TGTGCCAGCAGTTTACGCGCGGGGGAGACCCAGTACTTC.

This sequence joins TRBV6-5 and TRBJ1-2; the D gene is possibly TRBD1 (5 bases). The CDR3 totals 16 residues. CDR1 and CDR2 (germline): MNHEY, SVGAGI. Trimming shortened V by 0 bases and J by 1 base, and 12 bases separated the two germline ends. The CDR3 sequence is CASSYSRGRGNYGYTF. In DNA form, the CDR3 reads TGTGCCAGCAGTTACTCAAGGGGCCGCGGTAACTATGGCTACACCTTC.

To note about this clone: The same CDR3 also results from other DNA sequences found in this sample. The rearrangement joins TRBV9 to TRBJ2-1; possibly TRBD1 or TRBD2 for D (5 bases each). CDR1 is SGDLS and CDR2 is YYNGEE in the germline V gene. Trimming removed 0 bases at V and 0 bases at J, with 10 bases between. CDR3 length equals 16 residues. In DNA, the CDR3 is TGTGCCAGCAGCGTAGGGGGGTCGAGCTCCTACAATGAGCAGTTCTTC. Translation gives CASSVGGSSSYNEQFF.

The chain carries TRBV28 and TRBJ1-5; 8 nucleotides match TRBD1. The CDR3 has 18 amino acids. From germline, CDR1 is MDHEN and CDR2 SYDVKM. V shed 3 bases, J shed 4 bases, and the junction held 14 bases outside the gene matches. CDR3 in DNA: TGTGCCAGCAGTTTTTGGGGGATGCGACAGGGGCGTAATCAGCCCCAGCATTTT. This translates into CASSFWGMRQGRNQPQHF.

This clone appeared a single time. The chain recombines TRBV29-1 with TRBJ1-2, with D perhaps TRBD1 (5 bases). This CDR3 spans 11 amino acids. Trimming removed 7 bases from V and 6 bases from J, with 12 bases in between. The V gene's germline CDR1 is SQVTM and CDR2 ANQGSEA. This chain's CDR3 is CSAQAGHGYTF. CDR3 bases: TGCAGCGCCCAGGCGGGGCATGGCTACACCTTC.

The V and J genes are TRBV6-5 and TRBJ2-3, with 7 bases fitting TRBD1. J lost 1 base, V lost 2 bases, and 3 bases had no gene match. Germline assignment: CDR1 MNHEY and CDR2 SVGAGI. The CDR3 spans 15 residues. This chain's CDR3 is CASSYRDSRTDTQYF. CDR3 bases: TGTGCCAGCAGTTACCGGGACAGTCGCACAGATACGCAGTATTTT.

Worth noting for this clone: This CDR3 is also generated by other DNA sequences in the sample. The CDR3 DNA reads as TGTGCCAGCAGTCCACCTAGGAACACTGAAGCTTTCTTT. This codes for CASSPPRNTEAFF. The chain employs TRBV28 and TRBJ1-1; D not resolved. The length of the CDR3 is 13 residues. The ends were cut back, 5 bases at V and 1 base at J, with 8 bases in the middle. The V gene's germline CDR1 is MDHEN and CDR2 SYDVKM.

This clone has more than one count but fewer than ten. The same CDR3 arises from other DNA sequences in this sample as well. The genes are TRBV18 and TRBJ1-4, with D unresolved. The CDR3 extends over 12 amino acids. Germline V gene sequence: CDR1 KGHSH, CDR2 LQKENI. V lost 3 bases and J 8 bases, leaving 7 bases between the germline ends. The CDR3 DNA is TGTGCCAGCTCACCGTTAGGGGAAAAACTGTTTTTT. Its protein is CASSPLGEKLFF.

As to this clone: The sample has other DNA sequences that encode this CDR3 too. The chain recombines TRBV6-5 with TRBJ2-7; 10 bases match TRBD1. V gave up 0 bases and J gave up 4 bases; unmatched junction bases: 0. This CDR3 is 14 amino acids long. Germline-derived CDR1 and CDR2 are MNHEY and SVGAGI. CDR3 region: CASSYSDRGYEQYF. CDR3 in DNA: TGTGCCAGCAGTTACTCGGACAGGGGGTACGAGCAGTACTTC.

The V gene is TRBV6-6, the J gene TRBJ2-1; D not resolved. The CDR3 consists of 12 residues. CDR1 and CDR2 from the germline V gene are MNHNY and SVGAGI (reference sequence). Between the trimmed V and J ends, which lost 5 bases and 7 bases, there was a span of 9 bases. CDR3 sequence: CASSHPRNEQFF. CDR3 coding DNA: TGTGCCAGCAGTCACCCTAGGAATGAGCAGTTCTTC.

The chain uses TRBV19 and TRBJ2-7; 10 bases are a match to TRBD2. This CDR3 region has 17 residues. J gave up 0 bases and V 3 bases, and 8 bases lay outside the gene matches. Per germline, CDR1 LNHDA and CDR2 SQIVND (reference sequence). CDR3 amino acids: CASSIKTSGSASYEQYF. Here the CDR3 DNA reads TGTGCCAGTAGTATTAAGACTAGCGGGTCCGCCTCCTACGAGCAGTACTTC.

As for this clone: Other DNA sequences in the sample encode the same CDR3. The rearrangement uses TRBV5-1 and TRBJ2-1, with a possible D match to TRBD2 (5 bases). Per germline, CDR1 SGHRS and CDR2 YFSETQ. Trimming pared 2 bases from V and 0 bases from J, leaving 9 bases between. This CDR3 comprises 15 residues. This CDR3 reads CASSFPGSSYNEQFF. The CDR3 DNA reads as TGCGCCAGCAGCTTCCCGGGATCCTCCTACAATGAGCAGTTCTTC.

With regard to this clone: Other nucleotide sequences in the sample specify the same CDR3. The chain combines TRBV9 with TRBJ2-7, with D possibly matching TRBD1 (7 bases). V was shortened by 0 bases and J by 4 bases, with 14 bases between the two germline ends. The germline V gene encodes CDR1 SGDLS and CDR2 YYNGEE. The CDR3 covers 15 residues. Here the CDR3 reads CASSVEAGGSYEQYF. The CDR3 nucleotides are TGTGCCAGCAGCGTAGAGGCAGGGGGGTCTTACGAGCAGTACTTC. The full variable domain, rest sourced from reference TRBV9 and TRBJ2-7, is DSGVTQTPKHLITATGQRVTLRCSPRSGDLSVYWYQQSLDQGLQFLIQYYNGEERAKGNILERFSAQQFPDLHSELNLSSLELGDSALYFCASSVEAGGSYEQYFGPGTRLTVT.

In nucleotides, the CDR3 is TGTGCCTGGAGGCGGATAGGTGAAGCTTTCTTT. Translation: CAWRRIGEAFF. V usage is TRBV30 and J usage is TRBJ1-1; D call uncertain. This CDR3 contains 11 residues. Germline V lookup: CDR1 GTSNPN, CDR2 SVGIG (reference sequence). Trimming cost V 3 bases and J 7 bases, with 9 bases left between them.